This TCR beta chain was identified in a study of blood T cell repertoires in COVID-19. Study context: The study drew acute and convalescent COVID-19 samples from the United States, Italy and Spain. Sources were T cells, B-cell-depleted T cells, or PBMCs; the material itself was cDNA or gDNA.

Clones were read by immunoSEQ multiplex PCR, and TCRdb kept only the in-frame ones, dropping some. This repertoire shows roughly 120,000 clones, around 87% found once; its top ten account for 7.7%. This CDR3 has 13 amino acids. V dropped 2 bases and J dropped 6 bases, with 8 bases sitting between them. Germline V gene sequence: CDR1 ENHRY, CDR2 SYGVKD. This sequence was found in a human donor in a cohort sampled during active COVID-19. The specimen was peripheral blood. This chain uses TRBV10-3 with TRBJ1-5; no firm D call. The CDR3 coding sequence is TGTGCCATCAGTGAGCGGGGAGGTCAGCCCCAGCATTTT. It encodes CAISERGGQPQHF.